The source of this T cell receptor (beta chain) is a study of shared T cell receptors in the human thymus listed by TCRdb under 2021. About the full investigation: The study examined how the human thymus generates shared, self-reactive T-cell receptor alpha chains.

Library creation used the immunoSEQ multiplex PCR assay. This immuneACCESS table, as held by TCRdb, lists in-frame sequences with V and J called but not all clones. Of the missing ones, under half trace to an unresolved V gene in checked studies; the others have no known cause. This sample holds about 710,000 clones; around 87% were observed only once. The top ten clonotypes cover over 0.008% of the sample. V and J are trimmed by 3 bases and 3 bases, and the gene matches miss 4 bases of the junction. From the germline V gene, CDR1 is MNHNS and CDR2 is SASEGT. The CDR3 numbers 17 residues from cysteine through phenylalanine. CDR3 DNA only is kept here, 51 bases in frame from base 1. Notes on this clone: The target of this receptor is not known. The record has no base qualities; no much larger clone is one base away.

These data are also associated with another study on human thymus T cells. Looking at the second paper: Donors were immunologically healthy infants undergoing open corrective cardiac surgery for congenital heart defects in Finland. Thymus tissue was obtained as surgical resects removed during corrective cardiac surgery. Both the thymic and the peripheral blood repertoires appeared to show biased V and J gene segment usage. The related research found that thymic TCR repertoires overlapped highly between unrelated individuals. TCR alpha and beta repertoires from roughly 8 infant thymus samples and four related peripheral blood samples were characterized in the study. Donor ages ranging from roughly 7 to 250 days were recorded, and five to seven male and a couple of female infants were included in the cohort. After being mechanically released from the tissue, thymocytes were kept at -70 degrees C in pellets of roughly 8.5-34 million cells. Genomic DNA was extracted from frozen cell pellets with a QIAsymphony instrument. Using the immunoSEQ multiplex PCR assay, the TCRB and TCRAD loci were amplified from a standardized quantity of quality-controlled genomic DNA. The amplicons covered the V(D)J region and were long enough to include the CDR3 and to identify the V and J genes. The commercial immunoSEQ service was used to sequence amplicons on an Illumina platform. Primer bias and sequencing errors were corrected as previously described, and TCRAD and TCRB definitions were based on the IMGT database. The repertoires were analysed using immunoSEQ Analyzer 3.0 and VDJTools for basic statistics, V/J segment usage, diversity estimates, rarefaction and pairwise overlap. Diversity was estimated using the Chao1, ChaoE, Efron-Thisted, Shannon and inverse Simpson indices, and was also estimated on datasets down-sampled to the size of the smallest sample. Repertoire overlap was determined by strict matching of CDR3 nucleotide sequence, V gene and J gene, and Jaccard-based multidimensional scaling clustering was applied. On average, thymus samples gave 650,000 to 850,000 unique TCRB clonotypes, whereas blood samples gave 75,000 to 95,000.

The sequenced sample was thymocytes. The TCR comes from a boy less than two years old with a congenital heart defect. Donor details come from another sample of the same person, matched by shared clones. This receptor chain uses TRBV6-1 and TRBJ2-3, with 15 junctional bases fitting TRBD2. The bases are TGTGCCAGCAGTGAGGGGGGACTAGCGGGAGGAACAGATACGCAGTATTTT. The resulting protein is CASSEGGLAGGTDTQYF.